A single TCR beta chain is shown here with its context. RNA was extracted with the RNeasy kit, and a quantity of roughly 0.45 to 1 ug was reverse transcribed using random hexamers. TCRdb fed the immunoSEQ multiplex PCR reads into MiXCR, producing one record per CDR3 protein. In the table there are 160,000 or so distinct CDR3 sequences, 90% to 95% of which are singletons. This record comes from a study of CD8 T cells in Susac syndrome. CDR1 is DFQATT, CDR2 SNEGSKA, per germline (reference sequence). The CDR3 is 14 amino acids. Trimming removed 3 bases at V and 3 bases at J, with 11 bases between. The chain links TRBV20-1 to TRBJ2-2; D is unresolved. Sequencing was done on a sample of CD4+ T cells from PBMCs. The TCR originated in a human donor in good health. CDR3 protein: CSASGTRDTGELFF. CDR3 sequence (DNA): TGCAGTGCTAGTGGTACTCGGGACACCGGGGAGCTGTTTTTT.